This is a list of T cell receptor beta chains from one sample in a study of neurological immune-mediated disorders. TCRdb analysed the 5' RACE reads with MiXCR anew, one entry per CDR3 protein. The sample includes about 41,000 distinct CDR3 sequences, more than 14% of them seen just once. Sequenced input: CD4+ T cells from blood. The receptor source for this set is a woman aged 55-75 years with HTLV-1-associated myelopathy (HAM/TSP). Both conserved end residues are part of each CDR3. A D gene is named only where the DNA matches it firmly. Size is stated for part of the rows, as once, few or many counts, or as a class when the clone is expanded.

J gene: TRBJ1-3
D gene: NA
V gene: TRBV18
clone size: many
CDR3 DNA: TGTGCCAGCTCACCGGGTCCTGGAAACACCATATATTTT
CDR3 protein: CASSPGPGNTIYF

J gene: TRBJ2-3
D gene: TRBD2
V gene: TRBV5-1
clone size: many
CDR3 DNA: TGCGCCAGCAGTCGAAGCGGGGGGGACCGCGATACGCAGTATTTT
CDR3 protein: CASSRSGGDRDTQYF

J gene: TRBJ2-3
D gene: TRBD1
V gene: TRBV29-1
clone size: many
CDR3 DNA: TGCAGCGTTGAACAGGACAGGGGCAGCACAGATACGCAGTATTTT
CDR3 protein: CSVEQDRGSTDTQYF

J gene: TRBJ2-7
D gene: NA
V gene: TRBV4-1
clone size: NA
CDR3 DNA: TGCGACAGCAGCCAAGGTACCCAAGGATGGGGCCGTGACTACGAGCAGTACTTT
CDR3 protein: CDSSQGTQGWGRDYEQYF

J gene: TRBJ2-3
D gene: TRBD2
V gene: TRBV6-1
clone size: many
CDR3 DNA: TGTGCCAGCACCAGTCTAGCGGGGGGCACAGATACGCAGTATTTT
CDR3 protein: CASTSLAGGTDTQYF

J gene: TRBJ1-1
D gene: NA
V gene: TRBV20-1
clone size: many
CDR3 DNA: TGCAGTGCTAGCCGGGTCCTGAACACTGAAGCTTTCTTT
CDR3 protein: CSASRVLNTEAFF

J gene: TRBJ2-3
D gene: TRBD1
V gene: TRBV7-8
clone size: many
CDR3 DNA: TGTGCCAGCAGCTTAGTTAGCGGGGACAGGGGATGGAAGTTAGATACGCAGTATTTT
CDR3 protein: CASSLVSGDRGWKLDTQYF

J gene: TRBJ2-5
D gene: TRBD1
V gene: TRBV7-3
clone size: many
CDR3 DNA: TGTGCCAGCAGCTTAGGACAGGGGGAGACCCAGTACTTC
CDR3 protein: CASSLGQGETQYF

J gene: TRBJ2-7
D gene: NA
V gene: TRBV5-1
clone size: many
CDR3 DNA: TGCGCCAGCAGCCTAAAGGAGGGTCCGTACTACGAGCAGTACTTC
CDR3 protein: CASSLKEGPYYEQYF

J gene: TRBJ2-5
D gene: NA
V gene: TRBV3-1
clone size: many
CDR3 DNA: TGTGCCAGCAGCCAAGACCAAGTTGGAGGGCCCCGGGAGACCCAGTACTTC
CDR3 protein: CASSQDQVGGPRETQYF

J gene: TRBJ2-1
D gene: NA
V gene: TRBV21-1
clone size: many
CDR3 DNA: TGTGCCAGCAGCAAAGAGAAGTTCTTC
CDR3 protein: CASSKEKFF

J gene: TRBJ2-3
D gene: TRBD1
V gene: TRBV5-1
clone size: many
CDR3 DNA: TGCGCCAGCAGCTTTACAGGGGTCCCAGATACGCAGTATTTT
CDR3 protein: CASSFTGVPDTQYF

J gene: TRBJ2-1
D gene: TRBD1
V gene: TRBV20-1
clone size: many
CDR3 DNA: TGCAGTGCCCGACAGGGAGCAAGCTCCTACAATGAGCAGTTCTTC
CDR3 protein: CSARQGASSYNEQFF

J gene: TRBJ1-2
D gene: NA
V gene: TRBV6-6
clone size: many
CDR3 DNA: TGTGCCAGCAGGACAGGAGATAGCTATGGCTACACCTTC
CDR3 protein: CASRTGDSYGYTF

J gene: TRBJ2-3
D gene: NA
V gene: TRBV7-8
clone size: many
CDR3 DNA: TGTGCCAGCAGCTTAAGGAGGGTAGGCGCAGATACGCAGTATTTT
CDR3 protein: CASSLRRVGADTQYF

J gene: TRBJ1-3
D gene: NA
V gene: TRBV10-3
clone size: NA
CDR3 DNA: TGTGCCATCAGGGGTTACTCTGGAAACACCATATATTTT
CDR3 protein: CAIRGYSGNTIYF

J gene: TRBJ2-5
D gene: TRBD2
V gene: TRBV20-1
clone size: many
CDR3 DNA: TGCAGTGCCCCCGGGCGGGGGGCACAAGAGACCCAGTACTTC
CDR3 protein: CSAPGRGAQETQYF

J gene: TRBJ1-3
D gene: NA
V gene: TRBV29-1
clone size: many
CDR3 DNA: TGCAGCGTTGGATTGGGTACCTCTGGAAACACCATATATTTT
CDR3 protein: CSVGLGTSGNTIYF

J gene: TRBJ1-1
D gene: NA
V gene: TRBV5-1
clone size: many
CDR3 DNA: TGCGCCAGCAGCTTTGAGGGAAGGAGCACTGAAGCTTTCTTT
CDR3 protein: CASSFEGRSTEAFF

J gene: TRBJ2-7
D gene: NA
V gene: TRBV5-1
clone size: many
CDR3 DNA: TGCGCCAGCAGCTTGCGGGCTAGTATCTACGAGCAGTACTTC
CDR3 protein: CASSLRASIYEQYF

J gene: TRBJ1-2
D gene: NA
V gene: TRBV29-1
clone size: many
CDR3 DNA: TGCAGCGTTGATAGGGTCGGCTATGGCTACACCTTC
CDR3 protein: CSVDRVGYGYTF

J gene: TRBJ1-1
D gene: NA
V gene: TRBV30
clone size: few
CDR3 DNA: TGTGCCTGGAGTGTATATCCAGAAGCTTTCTTT
CDR3 protein: CAWSVYPEAFF

J gene: TRBJ2-7
D gene: TRBD2
V gene: TRBV9
clone size: NA
CDR3 DNA: TGTGCCAGCAGCCCCCAAGGGCGGGGGGGCCTCGAGCAGTACTTC
CDR3 protein: CASSPQGRGGLEQYF

J gene: TRBJ2-3
D gene: NA
V gene: TRBV25-1
clone size: NA
CDR3 DNA: TGTGCCAGCAGTGTGCGAGGTTACAGGGTTACAGATACGCAGTATTTT
CDR3 protein: CASSVRGYRVTDTQYF